This TCR beta chain emerged from a study of beta chain features in type 1 diabetes. Study-wide points: HLA effects on TCRB rearrangement stayed unresolved here. In all four CD4+ subsets, TCRB CDR3 length was significantly, moderately reduced in type 1 diabetes. Naive, central memory and Treg TCRB repertoires appeared more alike in patients than in healthy donors.

By way of CD45RO/CCR7/CD25/CD127/CD95/CD27, the CD4+ regulatory, stem cell-like memory, central memory and naive cells were sorted. Investigators reverse transcribed all isolated RNA, so they sequenced expressed TCRB transcripts. Measured with immunoSEQ multiplex PCR; TCRdb has only the in-frame clones, and not every one. The sample lists 400,000 or so clones; 10% to 15% were seen once. As for this clone: Antigen unknown.

This CDR3 is 16 amino acids long. V shed 0 bases, J shed 9 bases, and the junction held 13 bases outside the gene matches. CDR1 and CDR2 from the germline V gene are SGHRS and YFSETQ. The chain is built from TRBV5-1 and TRBJ2-3, with TRBD2 identical over 7 bases. This TCR was sampled from a young woman with type 1 diabetes. Input material: naive CD4+ T cells from blood. The CDR3 spells CASSLAASGSSGTQYF. Here the CDR3 DNA reads TGCGCCAGCAGCTTGGCGGCTAGCGGTTCGTCGGGGACGCAGTATTTT.